This TCR beta chain was sequenced for a study of prognosis after radiotherapy for stage I lung cancer. Germline CDR1 reads DFQATT; CDR2 reads SNEGSKA (reference sequence). V lost 0 bases to trimming and J lost 8 bases; unmatched junction nucleotides: 10. The CDR3 is 16 residues long. TCR beta CDR3 was amplified from genomic DNA by two-round multiplex PCR. During first-round PCR, primers specific to each TRBV and TRBJ gene were used. TCRdb reprocessed the multiplex PCR reads via MiXCR and lists one record per CDR3 protein. The table includes more than 15,000 distinct CDR3 sequences, more than 15% detected once.

The rearrangement links TRBV20-1 to TRBJ2-1, with TRBD2 matching 10 bases. The sequence was obtained from a donor over 45 with non-small cell lung cancer. The sequenced sample was PBMCs, obtained before or after stereotactic body radiation therapy (not recorded which). The CDR3 loop reads CSARDLSGRARDEQFF. CDR3 DNA sequence: TGCAGTGCTAGAGATCTCAGCGGGAGGGCCAGGGATGAGCAGTTCTTC.